A selection of T cell receptor beta chains follows, all from one sample in a study of blood T cell repertoires in COVID-19. TCRdb's copy holds only in-frame clones and misses some; the assay was immunoSEQ multiplex PCR. The sample shows 150,000 to 200,000 clones, roughly nine tenths of them seen only once. Sequencing input: peripheral blood. The receptors come from a woman of 80 years or more in a cohort sampled during active or convalescent COVID-19. The CDR3 runs from the conserved cysteine through the conserved F or W. The order of the fields is D gene, V gene, clone size, J gene, CDR3 DNA, CDR3 protein. The D gene is left open where the match is weak. Clone size is given for some rows only: seen once, a few or many times, or a class if the clone is expanded.

D: TRBD2; V: TRBV7-2; size: .; J: TRBJ2-4; DNA: TGTGCCAGCAGCTTAGGTAGCGGGGGGGCCACATACATTCAGTACTTC; CDR3: CASSLGSGGATYIQYF
D: TRBD1; V: TRBV2; size: .; J: TRBJ1-5; DNA: TGTGCCAGCAGTACTACAGGGGGAGGCAATCAGCCCCAGCATTTT; CDR3: CASSTTGGGNQPQHF
D: .; V: TRBV18; size: .; J: TRBJ1-1; DNA: TGTGCCAGCTCATTATCTAGGAAAACCACTGAAGCTTTCTTT; CDR3: CASSLSRKTTEAFF
D: TRBD2; V: TRBV30; size: .; J: TRBJ2-5; DNA: TGTGCCTGGAGCCCTGCGGGGAGGGCCCCGGGAGAGACCCAGTACTTC; CDR3: CAWSPAGRAPGETQYF
D: .; V: TRBV3-1/TRBV3-2; size: .; J: TRBJ2-2; DNA: TGTGCCAGCAGCCTCCCAGGGGCGGTAAACACCGGGGAGCTGTTTTTT; CDR3: CASSLPGAVNTGELFF
D: TRBD1; V: TRBV27; size: few; J: TRBJ1-1; DNA: TGTGCCAGCAGTCCCCAGGGGGCCATTGAAGCTTTCTTT; CDR3: CASSPQGAIEAFF
D: TRBD1; V: TRBV20-1; size: .; J: TRBJ1-1; DNA: TGCAGTGCTTACGGACAGGAGGAAGCTTTCTTT; CDR3: CSAYGQEEAFF
D: .; V: TRBV11-2; size: .; J: TRBJ1-1; DNA: TGTGCCAGCAGCTTAGATCTATCTTCCCCCGAAGCTTTCTTT; CDR3: CASSLDLSSPEAFF
D: TRBD1; V: TRBV12-5; size: .; J: TRBJ1-6; DNA: TGTGCTAGTGGTTCGCGCGCCTCGCCGGGGACAGCAGGGAACAATTCACCCCTCCACTTT; CDR3: CASGSRASPGTAGNNSPLHF
D: TRBD1; V: TRBV24-1; size: .; J: TRBJ2-1; DNA: TGTGCCACCAGTGATTCCGGGACAGGCACCGGGAATGAGCAGTTCTTC; CDR3: CATSDSGTGTGNEQFF
D: .; V: TRBV18; size: .; J: TRBJ2-2; DNA: TGTGCCAGCTCACCAGGGGCCACGAACACCGGGGAGCTGTTTTTT; CDR3: CASSPGATNTGELFF
D: .; V: TRBV5-1; size: .; J: TRBJ2-1; DNA: TGCGCCAGCAGCTTGCGAGGGTGGTCCTACAATGAGCAGTTCTTC; CDR3: CASSLRGWSYNEQFF
D: .; V: TRBV11-2; size: .; J: TRBJ1-2; DNA: TGTGCCAGCAGCTCCTTGACAGGAGCCAACTATGGCTACACCTTC; CDR3: CASSSLTGANYGYTF
D: TRBD2; V: TRBV2; size: .; J: TRBJ2-1; DNA: TGTGCCAGCAGTCTTGGACTAGCGGGGGAGAATGAGCAGTTCTTC; CDR3: CASSLGLAGENEQFF
D: .; V: TRBV3-1/TRBV3-2; size: few; J: TRBJ2-5; DNA: TGTGCCAGCAGCCAATACCGGGAGACCCAGTACTTC; CDR3: CASSQYRETQYF
D: TRBD1; V: TRBV19; size: .; J: TRBJ1-5; DNA: TGTGCCAGTAGTCTTACGACAGGGACTCAGCCCCAGCATTTT; CDR3: CASSLTTGTQPQHF
D: .; V: TRBV7-9; size: once; J: TRBJ1-1; DNA: TGTGCCAGCAGCTTCTCTTCTGAAGCTTTCTTT; CDR3: CASSFSSEAFF
D: .; V: TRBV10-3; size: .; J: TRBJ2-3; DNA: TGTGCCATCAGTGAGTCGAGGGCTAGGAGGTTAGCAGATACGCAGTATTTT; CDR3: CAISESRARRLADTQYF
D: .; V: TRBV28; size: .; J: TRBJ1-2; DNA: TGTGCCAGCAGTTTACCCCAGGATGGCTACACCTTC; CDR3: CASSLPQDGYTF
D: TRBD2; V: TRBV10-1; size: once; J: TRBJ2-1; DNA: TGCGCCAGCAGTGGACCGACTAGCGGGAGTTACTCGGGCTCCTACAATGAGCAGTTCTTC; CDR3: CASSGPTSGSYSGSYNEQFF
D: .; V: TRBV7-2; size: .; J: TRBJ2-1; DNA: TGTGCCAGCAGCTGGGCCGGAATAGAGCAGTTCTTC; CDR3: CASSWAGIEQFF
D: .; V: TRBV24-1; size: .; J: TRBJ1-6; DNA: TGTGCCACCAGTGATGGGGGGGTGAGCTCCTATAATTCACCCCTCCACTTT; CDR3: CATSDGGVSSYNSPLHF
D: TRBD2; V: TRBV5-6; size: .; J: TRBJ2-3; DNA: TGTGCCAGTTGGAAGCGGGGTAGTACAGATACGCAGTATTTT; CDR3: CASWKRGSTDTQYF
D: TRBD1; V: TRBV19; size: .; J: TRBJ2-3; DNA: TGTGCCAGTAGGGGACAGGGTGCAGATACGCAGTATTTT; CDR3: CASRGQGADTQYF
D: .; V: TRBV5-1; size: few; J: TRBJ2-1; DNA: TGCGCCAGCAGACTAGCTTATGGCGATGAGCAGTTCTTC; CDR3: CASRLAYGDEQFF
D: TRBD1; V: TRBV19; size: .; J: TRBJ1-6; DNA: TGTGCCAGTACTGAGCCGGGACAGGGGAATTCACCCCTCCACTTT; CDR3: CASTEPGQGNSPLHF
D: TRBD1; V: TRBV24-1; size: .; J: TRBJ1-1; DNA: TGTGCCACCAGTGATCGGGGACAGGGGGCGCTCGGTGAAGCTTTCTTT; CDR3: CATSDRGQGALGEAFF
D: TRBD2; V: TRBV7-2; size: .; J: TRBJ2-1; DNA: TGTGCCAGCAGCTTTCTGGGGGGGAGCTCCTACAATGAGCAGTTCTTC; CDR3: CASSFLGGSSYNEQFF
D: TRBD1; V: TRBV19; size: .; J: TRBJ1-1; DNA: TGTGCCAGTAGGGAGACAGGGGGGCGCACTGAAGCTTTCTTT; CDR3: CASRETGGRTEAFF
D: TRBD1; V: TRBV9; size: .; J: TRBJ2-5; DNA: TGTGCCAGCAGTGACAGGGGGGAGACCCAGTACTTC; CDR3: CASSDRGETQYF
D: TRBD1; V: TRBV27; size: .; J: TRBJ1-5; DNA: TGTGCCAGCAGTTTAGGGACAGAGGGCAATCAGCCCCAGCATTTT; CDR3: CASSLGTEGNQPQHF
D: TRBD2; V: TRBV6-4; size: .; J: TRBJ2-1; DNA: TGTGCCAGCTCCCGAGTAGCGGGAGGGCGGGATGAGCAGTTCTTC; CDR3: CASSRVAGGRDEQFF
D: TRBD2; V: TRBV5-4; size: .; J: TRBJ2-5; DNA: TGTGCCAGCAGCTCAACAGCGGGGGGGATACAAGAGACCCAGTACTTC; CDR3: CASSSTAGGIQETQYF
D: TRBD2; V: TRBV2; size: .; J: TRBJ2-1; DNA: TGTGCCAGCAAGGCGGGGGAGATCTATGAGCAGTTCTTC; CDR3: CASKAGEIYEQFF
D: TRBD2; V: TRBV27; size: .; J: TRBJ2-1; DNA: TGTGCCAGCAGCGGACTAGCGGCCCCCTACAATGAGCAGTTCTTC; CDR3: CASSGLAAPYNEQFF
D: .; V: TRBV28; size: few; J: TRBJ1-2; DNA: TGTGCCAGCAGACAGGGCCTTAACTATGGCTACACCTTC; CDR3: CASRQGLNYGYTF
D: TRBD1; V: TRBV6-5; size: .; J: TRBJ2-3; DNA: TGTGCCAGCACCGAACAGGGGATGAGCACAGATACGCAGTATTTT; CDR3: CASTEQGMSTDTQYF
D: .; V: TRBV12-3/TRBV12-4; size: .; J: TRBJ1-1; DNA: TGTGCCAGCAGTCGGGCGGGGAACACTGAAGCTTTCTTT; CDR3: CASSRAGNTEAFF
D: TRBD1; V: TRBV24-1; size: .; J: TRBJ1-1; DNA: TGTGCCACCAGTGATACAGGGGGCGATACTGAAGCTTTCTTT; CDR3: CATSDTGGDTEAFF
D: TRBD1; V: TRBV7-9; size: .; J: TRBJ1-2; DNA: TGTGCCAGCAGCACGGCAGGGGGGTATGGCTACACCTTC; CDR3: CASSTAGGYGYTF
D: .; V: TRBV7-2; size: .; J: TRBJ1-2; DNA: TGTGCCAGCAGCTTAGCCGGGGTGGACTATGGCTACACCTTC; CDR3: CASSLAGVDYGYTF